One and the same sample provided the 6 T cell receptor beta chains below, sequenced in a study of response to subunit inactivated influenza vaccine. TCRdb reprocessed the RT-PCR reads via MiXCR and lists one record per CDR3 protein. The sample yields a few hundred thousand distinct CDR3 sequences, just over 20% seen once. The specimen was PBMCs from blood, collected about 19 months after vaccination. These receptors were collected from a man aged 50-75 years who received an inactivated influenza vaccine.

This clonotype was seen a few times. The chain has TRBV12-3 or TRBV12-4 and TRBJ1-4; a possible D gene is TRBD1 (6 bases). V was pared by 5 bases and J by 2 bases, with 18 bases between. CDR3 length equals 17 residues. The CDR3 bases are TGTGCCAGCAGTGGCCCCCGGGGGCGATTGACTAATGAAAAACTGTTTTTT. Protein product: CASSGPRGRLTNEKLFF.

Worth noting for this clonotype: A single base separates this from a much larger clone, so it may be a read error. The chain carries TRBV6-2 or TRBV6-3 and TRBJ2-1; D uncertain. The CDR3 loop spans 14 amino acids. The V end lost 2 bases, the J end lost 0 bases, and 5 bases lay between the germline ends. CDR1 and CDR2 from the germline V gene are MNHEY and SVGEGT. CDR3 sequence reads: CASSYQSSYNEQFF. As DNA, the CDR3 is TGTGCCAGCAGTTACCAGAGCTCCTACAATGAGCAGTTCTTC.

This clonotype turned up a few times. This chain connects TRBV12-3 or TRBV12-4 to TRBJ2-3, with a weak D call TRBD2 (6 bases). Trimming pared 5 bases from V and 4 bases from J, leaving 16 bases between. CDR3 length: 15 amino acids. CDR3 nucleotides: TGTGCCAGCAGTCCCCGGGGGAGTTTGGCAGATACGCAGTATTTT. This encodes CASSPRGSLADTQYF.

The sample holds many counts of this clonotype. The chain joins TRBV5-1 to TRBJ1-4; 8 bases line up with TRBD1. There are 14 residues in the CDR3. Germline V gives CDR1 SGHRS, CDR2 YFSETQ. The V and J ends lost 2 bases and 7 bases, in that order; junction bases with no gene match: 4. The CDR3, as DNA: TGCGCCAGCAGCTTAGGGACAGGCCGTGAAAAACTGTTTTTT. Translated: CASSLGTGREKLFF.

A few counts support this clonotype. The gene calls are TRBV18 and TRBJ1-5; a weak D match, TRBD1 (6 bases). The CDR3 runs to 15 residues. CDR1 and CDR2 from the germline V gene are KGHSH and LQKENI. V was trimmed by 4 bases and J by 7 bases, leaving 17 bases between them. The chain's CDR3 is CASSRGAGSQQPQHF. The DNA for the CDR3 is TGTGCCAGCTCACGGGGGGCAGGGAGTCAGCAGCCCCAGCATTTT.

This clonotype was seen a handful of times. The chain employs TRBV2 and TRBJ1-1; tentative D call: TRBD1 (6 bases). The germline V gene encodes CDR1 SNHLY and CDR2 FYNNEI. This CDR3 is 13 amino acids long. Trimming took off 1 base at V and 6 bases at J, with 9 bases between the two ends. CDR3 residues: CASSEGRQAEAFF. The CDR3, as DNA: TGTGCCAGCAGTGAAGGGCGACAGGCTGAAGCTTTCTTT.